This note documents a single TCR beta chain sequence. The sample is drawn from a study of blood T cell repertoires in COVID-19. Study background: COVID-19 samples, acute and convalescent, were from the United States, Italy and Spain. Sample material is recorded as cDNA or gDNA derived from T cells, B-cell-depleted T cells, or PBMCs.

V gave up 5 bases and J gave up 5 bases; unmatched junction bases: 15. In germline, CDR1 is SGHTA, CDR2 FQGNSA. The CDR3 extends over 18 amino acids. In the study's own analysis: Reference gene primer amplification yielded estimated nucleated cell counts. Data came from immunoSEQ multiplex PCR; TCRdb stores just in-frame clones and leaves some out. V, J and clone size reflect that table, while D and trimming were determined from the DNA. Of more than 120,000 clones listed, 80% to 90% were seen once; the top ten hold 8.6%. V is TRBV7-2 and J is TRBJ2-2; TRBD2 aligns across 9 bases. This clonotype originated in a woman in her fifties or sixties with active or convalescent COVID-19. Sequencing input: peripheral blood. CDR3 region: CASSPRRGGGARTGELFF. The CDR3 bases are TGTGCCAGCAGCCCCCGACGGGGCGGGGGGGCCCGAACCGGGGAGCTGTTTTTT. Variable domain in full (rest from reference TRBV7-2 and TRBJ2-2): GAGVSQSPSNKVTEKGKDVELRCDPISGHTALYWYRQSLGQGLEFLIYFQGNSAPDKSGLPSDRFSAERTGGSVSTLTIQRTQQEDSAVYLCASSPRRGGGARTGELFFGEGSRLTVL.